The 6 T cell receptor beta chains given below trace back to one sample, sequenced in a study of blood T cell repertoires in COVID-19. Here immunoSEQ multiplex PCR was the method, and the copy in TCRdb shows in-frame clones only, minus some. This sample yields under 200,000 clones, of which about 87% are seen a single time; over 3.5% belongs to the top ten. The sequencing input was peripheral blood. The source of these receptors is a man aged 18 to 30 with active or convalescent COVID-19.

The chain combines TRBV6-5 with TRBJ2-7; TRBD2 matches 12 bases. Germline CDR1 reads MNHEY; CDR2 reads SVGAGI. The CDR3 extends over 15 amino acids. V dropped 6 bases and J dropped 5; count of bases not matched to a gene: 8. CDR3 loop: CASRPLAGGPHEQYF. CDR3 bases: TGTGCCAGCAGGCCCCTAGCGGGAGGGCCGCACGAGCAGTACTTC.

The chain joins TRBV29-1 to TRBJ2-7; 8 bases match TRBD1. The CDR3 is 16 amino acids. The V gene's germline CDR1 is SQVTM and CDR2 ANQGSEA. Unmatched junction bases numbered 8, after V lost 0 bases and J lost 1 base. Here the CDR3 DNA reads TGCAGCGTTGAAGAAGGGACGGGACAGGTATCCTACGAGCAGTACTTC. As protein: CSVEEGTGQVSYEQYF.

This clone showed up just a few times. The rearrangement uses TRBV2 and TRBJ2-3; D unclear. V lost 8 bases and J 2 bases, leaving 14 bases between the germline ends. Germline V gene lookup returns CDR1 SNHLY and CDR2 FYNNEI. This CDR3 is built from 14 residues. The CDR3 loop is CASSPGYTTDTQYF. CDR3 bases: TGTGCCAGCTCTCCCGGGTATACCACAGATACGCAGTATTTT. Full variable domain (remainder filled in from reference TRBV2 and TRBJ2-3): EPEVTQTPSHQVTQMGQEVILRCVPISNHLYFYWYRQILGQKVEFLVSFYNNEISEKSEIFDDQFSVERPDGSNFTLKIRSTKLEDSAMYFCASSPGYTTDTQYFGPGTRLTVL.

This chain joins TRBV18 and TRBJ1-1; 7 bases fit TRBD1. Germline CDR1 is KGHSH and CDR2 is LQKENI. Trimming took 5 bases from V and 3 from J; bases not matched to a gene: 3. The CDR3 loop spans 13 amino acids. CDR3 sequence (DNA): TGTGCCAGCTCAAACAGGGGCGACACTGAAGCTTTCTTT. Amino acid sequence: CASSNRGDTEAFF.

The chain couples TRBV4-3 to TRBJ2-2; the match to TRBD2 covers 11 bases. The germline V gene encodes CDR1 LGHNA and CDR2 YSLEER. Trimming took 1 base from V and 6 from J; bases not matched to a gene: 4. This CDR3 is 16 amino acids long. CDR3 loop: CASSQGRTSGPGELFF. The CDR3 nucleotides are TGCGCCAGCAGCCAAGGTCGGACTAGCGGGCCCGGGGAGCTGTTTTTT.

The CDR3 nucleotides are TGTGCCAGCTCACCACTAAGACAGGGGGCTTCGTACGAGCAGTACTTC. It is translated as CASSPLRQGASYEQYF. The chain recombines TRBV18 with TRBJ2-7, with 10 bases fitting TRBD1. Germline V gene data show CDR1 as KGHSH and CDR2 as LQKENI. The CDR3 spans 16 residues. The junction had 7 bases not matched to a gene; V was cut back by 1 base and J by 4 bases.